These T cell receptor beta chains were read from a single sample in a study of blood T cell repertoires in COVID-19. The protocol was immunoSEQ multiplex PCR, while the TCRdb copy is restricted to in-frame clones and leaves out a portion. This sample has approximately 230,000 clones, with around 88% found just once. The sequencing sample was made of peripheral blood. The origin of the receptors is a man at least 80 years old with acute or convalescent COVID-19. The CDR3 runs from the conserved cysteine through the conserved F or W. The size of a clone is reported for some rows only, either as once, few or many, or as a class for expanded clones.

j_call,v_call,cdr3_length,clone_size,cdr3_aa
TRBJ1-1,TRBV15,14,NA,CATGRDRMNTEAFF
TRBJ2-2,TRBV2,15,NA,CASSWTSGDTGELFF
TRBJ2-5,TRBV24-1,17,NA,CATSDPGGAGGQETQYF
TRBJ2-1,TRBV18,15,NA,CASSPSSGSYNEQFF
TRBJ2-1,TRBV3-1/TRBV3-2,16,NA,CASSLRELRGYNEQFF
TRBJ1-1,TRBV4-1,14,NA,CASSQEWRNTEAFF
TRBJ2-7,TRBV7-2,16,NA,CASSLASQGAIYEQYF
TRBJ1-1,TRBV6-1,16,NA,CASSEAWGGPYTEAFF
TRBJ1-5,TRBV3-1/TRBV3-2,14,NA,CASSLGTANQPQHF
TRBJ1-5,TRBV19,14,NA,CASTDGTGHQPQHF
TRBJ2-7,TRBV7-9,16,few,CASSHPGVGSSYEQYF
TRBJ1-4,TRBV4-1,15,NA,CASSQVQGGSGKLFF
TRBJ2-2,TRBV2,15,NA,CASRVGAGNTGELFF
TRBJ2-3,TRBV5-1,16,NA,CASSSGLAGVTDTQYF
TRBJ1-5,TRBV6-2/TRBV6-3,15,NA,CASSYFPQSNQPQHF
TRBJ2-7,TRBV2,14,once,CASGGQGGFYEQYF
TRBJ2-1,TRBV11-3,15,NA,CASSLLPGVYNEQFF
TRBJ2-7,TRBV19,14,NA,CASSILPGSYEQYF
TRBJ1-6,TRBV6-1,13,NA,CASSEDRDSPLHF
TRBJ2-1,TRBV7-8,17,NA,CASSPQRLAGNYNEQFF
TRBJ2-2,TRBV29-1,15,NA,CSVEVGTAKTGELFF
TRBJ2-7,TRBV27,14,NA,CASSIAGVAYEQYF
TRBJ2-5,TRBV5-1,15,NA,CASSLSAGIQETQYF
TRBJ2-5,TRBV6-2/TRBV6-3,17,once,CASSYSLRQGARETQYF
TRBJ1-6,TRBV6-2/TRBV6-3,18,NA,CASSYSFGTGTYNSPLHF
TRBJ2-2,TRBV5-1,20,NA,CASSSRITIIAGENTGELFF
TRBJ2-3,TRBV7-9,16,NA,CASSLGIRGGADTQYF
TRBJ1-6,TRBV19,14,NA,CASSIGEGDSPLHF
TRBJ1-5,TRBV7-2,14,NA,CASSAQGVAQPQHF
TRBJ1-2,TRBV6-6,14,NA,CASTRDRGWDGYTF
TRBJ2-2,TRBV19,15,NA,CASSSLGGWNGELFF
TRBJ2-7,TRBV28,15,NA,CASSLTGQPTYEQYF
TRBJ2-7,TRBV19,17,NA,CASKKTSGSLSSYEQYF
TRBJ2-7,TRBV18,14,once,CASSPSGFSYEQYF
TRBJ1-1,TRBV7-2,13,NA,CASSFDLRAEAFF
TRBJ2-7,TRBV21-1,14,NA,CASTKTSPPYEQYF
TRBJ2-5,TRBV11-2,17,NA,CASSSELSAGDVETQYF
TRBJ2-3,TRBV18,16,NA,CASSPRQGWGTDTQYF
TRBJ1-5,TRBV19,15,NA,CASRRQVGSNQPQHF
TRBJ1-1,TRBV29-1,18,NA,CSGAVQGAYSTTNTEAFF
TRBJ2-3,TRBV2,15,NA,CASSERLAGADTQYF
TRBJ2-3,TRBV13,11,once,CASRSGDTQYF
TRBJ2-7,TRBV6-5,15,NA,CASSLSGSRLHEQYF
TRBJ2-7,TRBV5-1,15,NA,CASSRGGPNGYPQYF
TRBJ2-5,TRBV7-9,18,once,CASSLGLTTDPAEETQYF
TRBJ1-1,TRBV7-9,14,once,CASSRTGRGTEAFF
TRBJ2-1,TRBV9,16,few,CASSVGQGGSYNEQFF
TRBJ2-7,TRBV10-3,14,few,CAISEGRETNEQYF
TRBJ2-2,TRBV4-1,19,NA,CASSQAPSGRIPNTGELFF
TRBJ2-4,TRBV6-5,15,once,CASSYSGQGGNIQYF